Below are 21 T cell receptor beta chains sequenced from a single sample in a study of response to subunit inactivated influenza vaccine. TCRdb passed the RT-PCR reads through MiXCR, listing each CDR3 protein once. The data show hundreds of thousands of distinct CDR3 sequences, approximately 15% seen once. The sequences come from PBMCs from blood, collected approximately 15 days before vaccination. These receptors all come from a man aged 45-65 years who received an inactivated influenza vaccine.

This clonotype was counted ten times or more. This chain joins TRBV29-1 and TRBJ2-1, with D uncertain. Germline assignment: CDR1 SQVTM and CDR2 ANQGSEA. Trimming took 2 bases from V and 3 from J, leaving 14 bases between them. This CDR3 is built from 15 residues. This CDR3 reads CSVELSRGFYNEQFF. The CDR3, as DNA: TGCAGCGTTGAATTGTCCCGAGGATTCTACAATGAGCAGTTCTTC.

Concerning this clonotype: Sequence at one end of the junction differs from germline and may be a read error. The gene calls are TRBV7-3 and TRBJ2-1; D unclear. Germline V gene lookup returns CDR1 SGHTA and CDR2 FQGTGA. This CDR3 spans 13 amino acids. CDR3 loop: CASILYPDNEQFF. DNA for the CDR3: TGTGCCAGCATCTTATATCCAGACAATGAGCAGTTCTTC.

CDR3 residues: CASSLNPTGSEQYF. DNA of the CDR3: TGTGCCAGCAGCTTAAACCCCACGGGGAGCGAGCAGTACTTC. This chain links TRBV7-3 with TRBJ2-7, with TRBD2 as a possible D gene (5 bases). Germline V gene sequence: CDR1 SGHTA, CDR2 FQGTGA. Trimming took off 1 base at V and 6 bases at J, with 13 bases between the two ends. This CDR3 has 14 amino acids.

The gene calls are TRBV12-3 or TRBV12-4 and TRBJ2-7; 8 bases match TRBD1. The CDR3 sequence is 15 residues long. J was trimmed by 7 bases and V by 6 bases; bases with no gene match: 14. In DNA form, the CDR3 reads TGTGCCAGCAGATCCGATCGAGGGACAGGTGGAGAGCAGTACTTC. Translation gives CASRSDRGTGGEQYF.

The J gene is TRBJ2-3, the V gene TRBV29-1, with 7 bases lining up with TRBD2. J lost 6 bases, V lost 6 bases, and 12 bases had no gene match. CDR3 size: 14 residues. Germline V gives CDR1 SQVTM, CDR2 ANQGSEA. CDR3 bases: TGCAGCGTGGGACGAGGCGGGAGATGGGATACGCAGTATTTT. The encoded protein is CSVGRGGRWDTQYF.

This chain joins TRBV7-6 and TRBJ2-1; D possibly corresponds to TRBD1 (5 bases). V dropped 5 bases and J dropped 5 bases, with 19 bases sitting between them. The germline gives CDR1 SGHVS, CDR2 FNYEAQ. The CDR3 extends over 16 amino acids. CDR3 sequence (DNA): TGTGCCAGCAGCGGTCTCGGCAGGGCCACTGACAATGAGCAGTTCTTC. Its protein is CASSGLGRATDNEQFF.

The rearrangement uses TRBV7-8 and TRBJ2-7; TRBD2 might be the D (6 bases). Per germline, CDR1 SGHVS and CDR2 FQNEAQ. V lost 4 bases, J lost 3 bases, and 19 bases lay in between. The CDR3 is 16 amino acids. CDR3 in amino acids: CASSSLRGRGFYEQYF. The CDR3 region has the DNA TGTGCCAGCAGCTCCCTGCGGGGACGGGGTTTCTACGAGCAGTACTTC.

The V and J genes are TRBV19 and TRBJ1-4, with D hard to call. This CDR3 has 14 amino acids. Germline CDR1 LNHDA, CDR2 SQIVND (reference sequence). V was pared by 6 bases and J by 0 bases, with 8 bases between. The DNA of the CDR3 is TGTGCCAGTAGAGGGCGTGCAACTAATGAAAAACTGTTTTTT. Its protein is CASRGRATNEKLFF.

This clonotype was seen a handful of times. V and J are TRBV29-1 and TRBJ2-1; D uncertain. V was trimmed by 0 bases and J by 5 bases, leaving 17 bases between them. Germline-derived CDR1 and CDR2 are SQVTM and ANQGSEA. This CDR3 has 16 amino acids. CDR3 amino acids: CSVEEHDTSSNNEQFF. The CDR3 DNA is TGCAGCGTTGAAGAGCACGACACGTCCTCGAACAATGAGCAGTTCTTC.

This clonotype showed up just a few times. V usage is TRBV28 and J usage is TRBJ2-4; 7 bases line up with TRBD2. CDR3 length: 18 amino acids. Germline CDR1 and CDR2: MDHEN and SYDVKM. The ends lost 1 base at V and 1 base at J; junction bases unmatched: 10. CDR3 bases: TGTGCCAGCAGTTTATCGGTTGGGGGAGGGGCGGCCAAAAACATTCAGTACTTC. Its translation: CASSLSVGGGAAKNIQYF.

The gene calls are TRBV27 and TRBJ1-1, with D possibly TRBD1 on 6 matching bases. The CDR3 runs to 16 residues. Germline lookup yields CDR1 MNHEY and CDR2 SMNVEV (reference sequence). V lost 6 bases and J lost 4, with 21 bases in between. CDR3 residues: CASRPGAMGTGTEAFF. The CDR3 region has the DNA TGTGCCAGCAGACCGGGGGCTATGGGTACCGGCACTGAAGCTTTCTTT.

This clonotype showed up just a few times. The chain links TRBV5-1 to TRBJ2-1; D gene uncertain. Germline V gene lookup returns CDR1 SGHRS and CDR2 YFSETQ. CDR3 length: 16 amino acids. Deletions cut 0 bases from V and 2 bases from J, with 12 bases between. The CDR3 protein is CASSLEAAVTYNEQFF. CDR3 nucleotides: TGCGCCAGCAGCTTGGAGGCCGCTGTCACCTACAATGAGCAGTTCTTC. The full variable domain, its missing parts supplied by reference TRBV5-1 and TRBJ2-1, is KAGVTQTPRYLIKTRGQQVTLSCSPISGHRSVSWYQQTPGQGLQFLFEYFSETQRNKGNFPGRFSGRQFSNSRSEMNVSTLELGDSALYLCASSLEAAVTYNEQFFGPGTRLTVL.

The gene calls are TRBV7-2 and TRBJ2-7; TRBD2 matches 7 bases. J gave up 2 bases and V 5 bases, and 9 bases lay outside the gene matches. CDR1 and CDR2 (germline): SGHTA, FQGNSA. The CDR3 has 15 residues. DNA of the CDR3: TGTGCCAGCAGCCCCCCGGCTAGCGGACCCTACGAGCAGTACTTC. It specifies CASSPPASGPYEQYF.

The rearrangement uses TRBV7-6 and TRBJ2-1; 9 bases agree with TRBD1. The CDR3 runs to 15 residues. The V gene's germline CDR1 is SGHVS and CDR2 FNYEAQ. V dropped 5 bases and J dropped 9; count of bases not matched to a gene: 11. This CDR3 is CASSTGTGIYSEQFF. The CDR3 bases are TGTGCCAGCAGCACCGGGACAGGGATCTATAGTGAGCAGTTCTTC.

In the case of this clonotype: This clone may be a read error of a much larger clone one base away. The gene calls are TRBV18 and TRBJ2-1; perhaps TRBD1 as D (6 bases). The CDR3 loop spans 16 amino acids. Germline V gene data show CDR1 as KGHSH and CDR2 as LQKENI. CDR3 DNA sequence: TGTGCCAGCTTACCACCCTCAGGGGCCAGCTACAATGAGCAGTTCTTC. Translating gives CASLPPSGASYNEQFF.

The J gene is TRBJ2-1, the V gene TRBV20-1, with D possibly TRBD1 on 8 matching bases. The V end lost 6 bases, the J end lost 8 bases, and 20 bases lay between the germline ends. Germline CDR1 and CDR2: DFQATT and SNEGSKA (reference sequence). The CDR3 runs 14 residues. The CDR3 bases are TGCAGTGCACAGGGGGGAGGGCCCGGGGATGAGCAGTTCTTC. Protein: CSAQGGGPGDEQFF.

This clonotype has more than one count but fewer than ten. The V and J genes are TRBV7-9 and TRBJ2-1, with no clear D. Per the germline V gene, CDR1 is SEHNR and CDR2 is FQNEAQ (reference sequence). This CDR3 has 13 amino acids. The V end lost 5 bases, the J end lost 9 bases, and 14 bases lay between the germline ends. The chain's CDR3 is CASSLTSGFEQFF. The DNA for the CDR3 is TGTGCCAGCAGCCTGACCTCTGGGTTTGAGCAGTTCTTC.

This clonotype was observed a handful of times. The chain combines TRBV7-9 with TRBJ2-3; 14 bases line up with TRBD2. The CDR3 consists of 16 residues. V dropped 5 bases and J dropped 4; count of bases not matched to a gene: 5. The V gene's germline CDR1 is SEHNR and CDR2 FQNEAQ (reference sequence). The DNA of the CDR3 is TGTGCCAGCAGCCCCCGGGGACTAGCGGGGGCAGATACGCAGTATTTT. It encodes CASSPRGLAGADTQYF.

V usage is TRBV7-9 and J usage is TRBJ2-3, with 8 bases matching TRBD1. V trimming: 1 base; J trimming: 2 bases; junction bases outside the gene matches: 2. CDR3 size: 15 residues. The germline V gene encodes CDR1 SEHNR and CDR2 FQNEAQ (reference sequence). The CDR3 nucleotides are TGTGCCAGCAGCTTAGGGACAGGGCTCACAGATACGCAGTATTTT. Translated: CASSLGTGLTDTQYF.

V and J are TRBV5-1 and TRBJ2-7, with D unresolved. This CDR3 has 13 residues. Germline-derived CDR1 and CDR2 are SGHRS and YFSETQ. V lost 1 base and J 3 bases, leaving 8 bases between the germline ends. DNA of the CDR3: TGCGCCAGCAGCTTGTGGACGGACTACGAGCAGTACTTC. Protein: CASSLWTDYEQYF.

This clonotype was seen only a few times. The chain uses TRBV28 and TRBJ2-7; 13 bases agree with TRBD2. V was clipped by 5 bases and J by 4 bases; unmatched bases: 23. Looked up from germline, CDR1 is MDHEN and CDR2 is SYDVKM. The CDR3 totals 21 residues. In DNA, the CDR3 is TGTGCCAGCAGTCCCGATCGGACAGGGGGGCGACTAGCGGGAGGTGGTTACGAGCAGTACTTC. This encodes CASSPDRTGGRLAGGGYEQYF.